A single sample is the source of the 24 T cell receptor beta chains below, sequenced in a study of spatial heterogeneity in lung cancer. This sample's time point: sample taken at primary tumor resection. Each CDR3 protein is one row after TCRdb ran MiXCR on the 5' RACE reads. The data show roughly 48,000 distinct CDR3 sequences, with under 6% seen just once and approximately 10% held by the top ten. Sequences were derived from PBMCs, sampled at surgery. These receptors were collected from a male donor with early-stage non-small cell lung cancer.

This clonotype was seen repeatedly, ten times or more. The CDR3 loop reads CASSSTGPTYEQYF. The CDR3 nucleotides read TGCGCCAGCAGCTCGACAGGACCAACCTACGAGCAGTACTTC. This chain joins TRBV5-1 and TRBJ2-7; a possible D gene is TRBD1 (6 bases). The CDR3 consists of 14 residues. Germline CDR1 SGHRS, CDR2 YFSETQ. V lost 3 bases, J lost 2 bases, and 12 bases lay in between.

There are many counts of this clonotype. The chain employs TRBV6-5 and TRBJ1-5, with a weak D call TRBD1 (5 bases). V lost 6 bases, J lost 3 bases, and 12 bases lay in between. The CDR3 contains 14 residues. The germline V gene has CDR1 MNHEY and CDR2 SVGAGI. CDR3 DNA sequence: TGTGCCAGCAGGCCTTGGGGGGTCAATCAGCCCCAGCATTTT. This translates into CASRPWGVNQPQHF.

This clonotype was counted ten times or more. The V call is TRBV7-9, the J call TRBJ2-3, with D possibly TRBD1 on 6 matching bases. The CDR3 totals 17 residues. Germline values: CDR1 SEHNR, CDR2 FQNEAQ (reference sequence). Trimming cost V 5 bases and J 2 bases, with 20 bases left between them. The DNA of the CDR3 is TGTGCCAGCAGCCCTTCCGACTTGGACAGAAACACAGATACGCAGTATTTT. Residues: CASSPSDLDRNTDTQYF. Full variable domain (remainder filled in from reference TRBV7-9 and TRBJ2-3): DTGVSQNPRHKITKRGQNVTFRCDPISEHNRLYWYRQTLGQGPEFLTYFQNEAQLEKSRLLSDRFSAERPKGSFSTLEIQRTEQGDSAMYLCASSPSDLDRNTDTQYFGPGTRLTVL.

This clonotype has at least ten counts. CDR3 residues: CASSFQGGTQYF. CDR3 sequence (DNA): TGTGCCAGCAGCTTCCAAGGGGGGACCCAGTACTTC. J is TRBJ2-5 and V is TRBV7-9; D possibly corresponds to TRBD1 (6 bases). The CDR3 is made up of 12 amino acids. Germline-derived CDR1 and CDR2 are SEHNR and FQNEAQ (reference sequence). Trimming removed 3 bases from V and 7 bases from J, with 9 bases in between.

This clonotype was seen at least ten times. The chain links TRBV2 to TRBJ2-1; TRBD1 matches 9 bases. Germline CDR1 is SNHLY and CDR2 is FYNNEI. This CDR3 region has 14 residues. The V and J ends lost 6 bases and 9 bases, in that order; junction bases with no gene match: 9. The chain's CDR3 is CASSPGTGYREQFF. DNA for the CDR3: TGTGCCAGCAGCCCCGGGACAGGGTACCGTGAGCAGTTCTTC.

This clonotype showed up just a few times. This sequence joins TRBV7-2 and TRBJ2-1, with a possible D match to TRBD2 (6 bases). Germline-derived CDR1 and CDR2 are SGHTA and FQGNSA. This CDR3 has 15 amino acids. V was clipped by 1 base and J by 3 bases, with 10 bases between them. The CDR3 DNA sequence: TGTGCCAGCAGCTTAGGGGGCGGGGTCTACAATGAGCAGTTCTTC. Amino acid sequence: CASSLGGGVYNEQFF.

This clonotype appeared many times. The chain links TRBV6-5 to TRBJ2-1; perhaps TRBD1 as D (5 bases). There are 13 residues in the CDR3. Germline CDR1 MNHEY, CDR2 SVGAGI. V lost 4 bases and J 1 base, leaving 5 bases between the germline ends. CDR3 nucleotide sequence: TGTGCCAGCAGTTGGACATCCTACAATGAGCAGTTCTTC. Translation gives CASSWTSYNEQFF.

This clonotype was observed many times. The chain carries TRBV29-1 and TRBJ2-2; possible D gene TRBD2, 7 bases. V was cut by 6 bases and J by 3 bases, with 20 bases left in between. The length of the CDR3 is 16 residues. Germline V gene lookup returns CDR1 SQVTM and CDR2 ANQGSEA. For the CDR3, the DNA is TGCAGCGTCGGCAGGGGTGCGGGAGTTGACACCGGGGAGCTGTTTTTT. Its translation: CSVGRGAGVDTGELFF.

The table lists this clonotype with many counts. Written as DNA, the CDR3 is TGTGCCAGCAGCTTAGCCGTGACAGAGAAATCGCAGTACTTC. Translated: CASSLAVTEKSQYF. The chain employs TRBV7-2 and TRBJ2-7, with a weak D call TRBD1 (5 bases). Germline values: CDR1 SGHTA, CDR2 FQGNSA. V was trimmed by 0 bases and J by 9 bases, leaving 15 bases between them. The CDR3 totals 14 residues.

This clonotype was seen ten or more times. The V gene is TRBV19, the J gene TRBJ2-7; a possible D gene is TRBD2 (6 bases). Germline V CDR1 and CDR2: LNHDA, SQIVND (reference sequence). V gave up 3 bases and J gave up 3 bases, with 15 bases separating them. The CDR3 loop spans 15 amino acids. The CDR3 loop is CASSIGRTGVYEQYF. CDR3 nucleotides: TGTGCCAGTAGTATTGGGAGGACCGGGGTCTACGAGCAGTACTTC.

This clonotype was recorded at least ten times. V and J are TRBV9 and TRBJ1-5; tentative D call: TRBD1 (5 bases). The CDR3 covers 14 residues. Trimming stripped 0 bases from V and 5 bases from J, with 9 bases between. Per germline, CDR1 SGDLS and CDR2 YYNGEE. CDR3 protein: CASSVEGVYQPQHF. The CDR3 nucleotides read TGTGCCAGCAGCGTAGAAGGGGTGTATCAGCCCCAGCATTTT.

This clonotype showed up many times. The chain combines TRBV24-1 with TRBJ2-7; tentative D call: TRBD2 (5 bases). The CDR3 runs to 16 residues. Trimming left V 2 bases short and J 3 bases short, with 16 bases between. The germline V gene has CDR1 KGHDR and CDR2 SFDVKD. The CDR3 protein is CATSDSRARGGYEQYF. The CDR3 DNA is TGTGCCACCAGTGATTCCCGGGCCCGAGGAGGCTACGAGCAGTACTTC.

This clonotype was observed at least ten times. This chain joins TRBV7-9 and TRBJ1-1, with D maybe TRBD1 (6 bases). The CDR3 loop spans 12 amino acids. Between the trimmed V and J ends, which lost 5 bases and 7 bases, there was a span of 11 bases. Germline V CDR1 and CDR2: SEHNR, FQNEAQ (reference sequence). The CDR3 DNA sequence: TGTGCCAGCAGCCCGGACAGAGTTGAAGCTTTCTTT. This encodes CASSPDRVEAFF.

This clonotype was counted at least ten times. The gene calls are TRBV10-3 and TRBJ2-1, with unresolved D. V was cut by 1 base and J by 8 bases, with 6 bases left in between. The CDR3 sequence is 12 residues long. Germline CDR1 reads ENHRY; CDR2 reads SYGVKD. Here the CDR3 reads CAISELGHEQFF. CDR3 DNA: TGTGCCATCAGTGAGTTGGGTCATGAGCAGTTCTTC.

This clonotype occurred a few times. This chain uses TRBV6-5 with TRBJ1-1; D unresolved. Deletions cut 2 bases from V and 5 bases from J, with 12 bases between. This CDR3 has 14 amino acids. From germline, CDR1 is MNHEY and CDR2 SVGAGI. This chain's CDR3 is CASSYASGSTEAFF. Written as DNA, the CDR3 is TGTGCCAGCAGTTACGCTTCTGGGTCGACTGAAGCTTTCTTT.

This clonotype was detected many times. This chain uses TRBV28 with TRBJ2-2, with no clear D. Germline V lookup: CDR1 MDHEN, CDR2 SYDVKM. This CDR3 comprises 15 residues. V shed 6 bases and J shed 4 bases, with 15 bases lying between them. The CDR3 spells CASSRLRKGTGELFF. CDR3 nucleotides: TGTGCCAGCAGCCGGCTTAGGAAAGGCACCGGGGAGCTGTTTTTT.

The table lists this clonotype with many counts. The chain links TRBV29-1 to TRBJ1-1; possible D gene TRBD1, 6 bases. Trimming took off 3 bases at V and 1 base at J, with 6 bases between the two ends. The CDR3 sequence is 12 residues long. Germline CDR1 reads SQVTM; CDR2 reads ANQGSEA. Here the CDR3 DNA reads TGCAGCGTTGAGGGACAGAACACTGAAGCTTTCTTT. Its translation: CSVEGQNTEAFF. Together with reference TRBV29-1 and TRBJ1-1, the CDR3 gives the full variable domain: SAVISQKPSRDICQRGTSLTIQCQVDSQVTMMFWYRQQPGQSLTLIATANQGSEATYESGFVIDKFPISRPNLTFSTLTVSNMSPEDSSIYLCSVEGQNTEAFFGQGTRLTVV.

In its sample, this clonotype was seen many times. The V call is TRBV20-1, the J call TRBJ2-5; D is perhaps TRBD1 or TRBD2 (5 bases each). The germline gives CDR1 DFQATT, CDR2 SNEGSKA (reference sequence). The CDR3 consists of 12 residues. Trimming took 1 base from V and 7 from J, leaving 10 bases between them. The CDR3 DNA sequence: TGCAGTGCTAGAGGTCAGGGAGTGACCCAGTACTTC. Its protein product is CSARGQGVTQYF.

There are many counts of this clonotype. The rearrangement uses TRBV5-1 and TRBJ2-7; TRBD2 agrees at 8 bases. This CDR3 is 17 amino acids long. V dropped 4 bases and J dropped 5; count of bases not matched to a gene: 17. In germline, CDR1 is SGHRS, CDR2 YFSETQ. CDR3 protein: CASSLHYPLAAGDEQYF. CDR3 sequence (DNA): TGCGCCAGCAGCCTACACTACCCACTAGCGGCAGGCGACGAGCAGTACTTC.

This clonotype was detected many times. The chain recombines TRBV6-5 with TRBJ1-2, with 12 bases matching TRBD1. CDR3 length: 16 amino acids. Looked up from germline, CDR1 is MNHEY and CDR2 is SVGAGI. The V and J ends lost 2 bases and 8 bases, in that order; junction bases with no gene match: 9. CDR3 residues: CASSYGGTGGTRGYTF. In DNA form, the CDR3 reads TGTGCCAGCAGTTACGGTGGGACAGGGGGCACGCGGGGCTACACCTTC.

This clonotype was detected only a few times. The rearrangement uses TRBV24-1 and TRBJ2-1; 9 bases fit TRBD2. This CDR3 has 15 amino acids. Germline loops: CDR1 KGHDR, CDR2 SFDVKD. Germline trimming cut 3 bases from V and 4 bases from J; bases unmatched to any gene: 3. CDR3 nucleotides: TGTGCCACCAGTGATACTAGCGGGCTTTACAATGAGCAGTTCTTC. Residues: CATSDTSGLYNEQFF.

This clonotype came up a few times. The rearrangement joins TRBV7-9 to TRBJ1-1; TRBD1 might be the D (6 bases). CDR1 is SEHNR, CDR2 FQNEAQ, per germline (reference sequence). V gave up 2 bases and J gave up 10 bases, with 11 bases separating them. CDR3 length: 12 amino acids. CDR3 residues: CASSLTGRGAFF. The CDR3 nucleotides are TGTGCCAGCAGCTTAACAGGGAGAGGAGCTTTCTTT.

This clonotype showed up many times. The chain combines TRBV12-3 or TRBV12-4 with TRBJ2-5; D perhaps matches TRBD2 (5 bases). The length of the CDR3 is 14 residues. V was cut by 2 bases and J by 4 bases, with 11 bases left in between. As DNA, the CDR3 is TGTGCCAGCAGTTTACGAGGGTTTGGAGAGACCCAGTACTTC. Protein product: CASSLRGFGETQYF.

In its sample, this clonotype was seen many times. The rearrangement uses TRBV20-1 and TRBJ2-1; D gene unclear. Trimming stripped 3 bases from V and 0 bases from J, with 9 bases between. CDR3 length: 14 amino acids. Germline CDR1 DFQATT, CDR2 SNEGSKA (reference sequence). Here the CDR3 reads CSARNLRSYNEQFF. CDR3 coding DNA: TGCAGTGCTAGGAATCTGCGCTCCTACAATGAGCAGTTCTTC.